The rows below give T cell receptor beta chains drawn from one sample of a study of CD8 T cells in ankylosing spondylitis. TCRdb processed the 5' RACE reads anew with MiXCR; each CDR3 protein has one entry. The sample lists about 160,000 distinct CDR3 sequences; around 18% were seen once. The sample was blood, either unsorted or a sorted T cell fraction (not recorded which). The origin of the receptors is a male donor with ankylosing spondylitis or in good health (not recorded which). The CDR3 runs from the conserved cysteine through the conserved F or W. A D gene is named only where the DNA matches it firmly. A clone size is listed for some rows: how often the clone was seen (once, few, many), or a class if it is expanded.

j_call: TRBJ1-3; clone_size: many; v_call: TRBV5-5; d_call: .; cdr3_aa: CASRLFWGNSGNTIYF; cdr3_nt: TGTGCCAGCAGGCTGTTCTGGGGGAACTCTGGAAACACCATATATTTT
j_call: TRBJ1-5; clone_size: few; v_call: TRBV28; d_call: .; cdr3_aa: CASSLEQPQHF; cdr3_nt: TGTGCCAGCAGTTTGGAGCAGCCCCAGCATTTT
j_call: TRBJ2-5; clone_size: .; v_call: TRBV4-1; d_call: TRBD2; cdr3_aa: CASSPGLAGGPGETQYF; cdr3_nt: TGCGCCAGCAGCCCGGGACTAGCGGGAGGGCCTGGGGAGACCCAGTACTTC
j_call: TRBJ2-7; clone_size: many; v_call: TRBV6-5; d_call: TRBD2; cdr3_aa: CASSSGRVDEQYF; cdr3_nt: TGTGCCAGCAGTAGCGGGAGGGTAGACGAGCAGTACTTC
j_call: TRBJ2-2; clone_size: few; v_call: TRBV7-2; d_call: .; cdr3_aa: CASSLRGLELFF; cdr3_nt: TGTGCCAGCAGCCTTAGGGGTTTGGAGCTGTTTTTT
j_call: TRBJ2-1; clone_size: .; v_call: TRBV5-1; d_call: TRBD2; cdr3_aa: CASSFFLAGAGEQFF; cdr3_nt: TGCGCCAGCAGCTTTTTCCTAGCGGGAGCGGGTGAGCAGTTCTTC
j_call: TRBJ1-1; clone_size: .; v_call: TRBV7-9; d_call: .; cdr3_aa: CASSLSGLTRGDTEAFF; cdr3_nt: TGTGCCAGCAGCTTGTCGGGCCTCACAAGGGGGGACACTGAAGCTTTCTTT
j_call: TRBJ2-5; clone_size: .; v_call: TRBV20-1; d_call: TRBD1; cdr3_aa: CSAKTGGQETQYF; cdr3_nt: TGCAGTGCTAAAACAGGGGGGCAAGAGACCCAGTACTTC
j_call: TRBJ1-5; clone_size: .; v_call: TRBV19; d_call: .; cdr3_aa: CASSIGRGGSQSQHF; cdr3_nt: TGTGCCAGTAGTATAGGGCGAGGAGGGAGTCAGTCCCAGCATTTT
j_call: TRBJ2-7; clone_size: many; v_call: TRBV29-1; d_call: TRBD1; cdr3_aa: CAGTGISYEQYF; cdr3_nt: TGCGCGGGGACAGGGATTTCCTACGAGCAGTACTTC